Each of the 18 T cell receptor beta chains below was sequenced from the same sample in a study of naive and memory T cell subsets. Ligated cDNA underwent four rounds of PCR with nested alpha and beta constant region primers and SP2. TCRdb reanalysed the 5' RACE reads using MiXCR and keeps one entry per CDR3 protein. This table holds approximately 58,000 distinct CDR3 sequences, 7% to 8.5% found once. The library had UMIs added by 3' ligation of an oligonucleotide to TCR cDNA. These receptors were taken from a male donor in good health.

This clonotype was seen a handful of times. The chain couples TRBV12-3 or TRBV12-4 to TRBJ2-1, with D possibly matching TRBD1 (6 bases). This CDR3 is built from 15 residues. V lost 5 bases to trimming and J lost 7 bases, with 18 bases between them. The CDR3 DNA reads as TGTGCCAGCAGTCGCCTGGACAGCCCCAGGAATGAGCAGTTCTTC. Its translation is CASSRLDSPRNEQFF.

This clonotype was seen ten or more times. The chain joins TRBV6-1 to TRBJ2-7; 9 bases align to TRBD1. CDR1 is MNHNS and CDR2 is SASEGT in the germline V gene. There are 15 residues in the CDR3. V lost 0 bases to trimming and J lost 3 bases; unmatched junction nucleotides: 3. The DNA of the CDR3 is TGTGCCAGCAGTGAAGCCGGGACAGGGAACTACGAGCAGTACTTC. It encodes CASSEAGTGNYEQYF.

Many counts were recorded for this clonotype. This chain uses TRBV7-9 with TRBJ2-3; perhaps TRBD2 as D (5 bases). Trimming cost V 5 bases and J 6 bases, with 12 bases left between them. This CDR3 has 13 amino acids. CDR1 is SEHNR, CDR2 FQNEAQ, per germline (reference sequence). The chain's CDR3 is CASSRLIADTQYF. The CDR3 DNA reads TGTGCCAGCAGCCGGTTGATAGCGGATACGCAGTATTTT.

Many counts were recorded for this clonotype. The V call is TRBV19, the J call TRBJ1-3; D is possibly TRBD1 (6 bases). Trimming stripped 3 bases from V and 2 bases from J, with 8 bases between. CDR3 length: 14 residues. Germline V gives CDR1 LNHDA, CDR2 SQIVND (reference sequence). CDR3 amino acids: CASSIGTPGNTIYF. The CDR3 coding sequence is TGTGCCAGTAGTATCGGGACACCTGGAAACACCATATATTTT.

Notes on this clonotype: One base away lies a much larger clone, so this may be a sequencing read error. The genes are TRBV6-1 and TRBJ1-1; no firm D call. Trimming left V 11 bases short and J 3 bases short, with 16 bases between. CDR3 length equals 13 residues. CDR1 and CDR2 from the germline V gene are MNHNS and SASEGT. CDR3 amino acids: CAGTTHWDTEAFF. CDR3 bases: TGTGCCGGCACTACACACTGGGACACTGAAGCTTTCTTT.

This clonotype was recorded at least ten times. The CDR3: CATSKGQVTDTQYF. CDR3 nucleotide sequence: TGTGCCACCAGCAAGGGACAGGTCACAGATACGCAGTATTTT. The V and J genes are TRBV15 and TRBJ2-3; 8 bases align to TRBD1. V lost 4 bases to trimming and J lost 2 bases; unmatched junction nucleotides: 2. This CDR3 contains 14 residues. CDR1 is LNHNV, CDR2 YYDKDF, per germline (reference sequence).

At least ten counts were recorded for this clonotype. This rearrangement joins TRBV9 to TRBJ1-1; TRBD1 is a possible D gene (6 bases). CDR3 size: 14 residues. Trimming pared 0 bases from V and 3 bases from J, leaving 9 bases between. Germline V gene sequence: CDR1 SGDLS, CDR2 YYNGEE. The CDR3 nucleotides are TGTGCCAGCAGCGTAGATCCAGGGGACACTGAAGCTTTCTTT. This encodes CASSVDPGDTEAFF.

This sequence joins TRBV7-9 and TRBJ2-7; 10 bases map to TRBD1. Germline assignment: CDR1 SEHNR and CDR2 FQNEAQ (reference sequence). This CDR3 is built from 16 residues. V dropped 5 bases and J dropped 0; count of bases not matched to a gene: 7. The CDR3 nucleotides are TGTGCCAGCAGCGCCCGGACAGGGGGGCCCTCCTACGAGCAGTACTTC. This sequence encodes CASSARTGGPSYEQYF.

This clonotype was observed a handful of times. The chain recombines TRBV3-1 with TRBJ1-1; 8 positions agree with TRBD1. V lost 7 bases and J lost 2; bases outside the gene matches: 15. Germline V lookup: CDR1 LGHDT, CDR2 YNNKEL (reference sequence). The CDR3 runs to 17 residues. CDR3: CASTPWGQGAGNTEAFF. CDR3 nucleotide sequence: TGTGCCAGCACTCCGTGGGGCCAGGGGGCCGGCAACACTGAAGCTTTCTTT.

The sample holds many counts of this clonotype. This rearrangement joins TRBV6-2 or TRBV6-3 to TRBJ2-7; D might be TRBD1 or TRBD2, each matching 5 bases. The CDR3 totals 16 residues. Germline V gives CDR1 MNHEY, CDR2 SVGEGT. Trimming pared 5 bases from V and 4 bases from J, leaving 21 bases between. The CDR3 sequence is CASSNPPQGPPYEQYF. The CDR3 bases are TGTGCCAGCAGTAACCCCCCCCAGGGACCTCCGTACGAGCAGTACTTC.

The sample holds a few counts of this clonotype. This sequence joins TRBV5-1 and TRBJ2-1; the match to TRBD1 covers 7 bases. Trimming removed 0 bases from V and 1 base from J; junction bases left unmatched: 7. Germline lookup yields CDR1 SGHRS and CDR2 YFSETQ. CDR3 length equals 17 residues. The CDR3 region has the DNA TGCGCCAGCAGCTTGGCCGAAGGGGGCCCTTCCTACAATGAGCAGTTCTTC. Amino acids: CASSLAEGGPSYNEQFF.

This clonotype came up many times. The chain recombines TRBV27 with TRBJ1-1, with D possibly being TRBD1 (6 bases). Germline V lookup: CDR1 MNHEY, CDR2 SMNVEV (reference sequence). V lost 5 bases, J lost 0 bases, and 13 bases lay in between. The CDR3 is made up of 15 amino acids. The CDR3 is CASSGGGTLNTEAFF. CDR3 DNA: TGTGCCAGCAGTGGAGGGGGGACTTTGAACACTGAAGCTTTCTTT.

This chain's CDR3 is CASTGTTHNEQFF. The CDR3, as DNA: TGTGCCAGCACAGGGACTACCCACAATGAGCAGTTCTTC. The chain couples TRBV9 to TRBJ2-1; 7 nucleotides line up with TRBD2. V lost 6 bases, J lost 5 bases, and 5 bases stayed unmatched. Germline V gives CDR1 SGDLS, CDR2 YYNGEE. CDR3 size: 13 residues.

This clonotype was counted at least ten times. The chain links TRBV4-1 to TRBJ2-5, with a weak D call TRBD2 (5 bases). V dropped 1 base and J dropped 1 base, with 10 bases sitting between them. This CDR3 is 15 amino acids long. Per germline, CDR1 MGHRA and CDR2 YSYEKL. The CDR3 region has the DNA TGCGCCAGCAGCCAAGGTCCGGGGAGCCAAGAGACCCAGTACTTC. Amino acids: CASSQGPGSQETQYF.

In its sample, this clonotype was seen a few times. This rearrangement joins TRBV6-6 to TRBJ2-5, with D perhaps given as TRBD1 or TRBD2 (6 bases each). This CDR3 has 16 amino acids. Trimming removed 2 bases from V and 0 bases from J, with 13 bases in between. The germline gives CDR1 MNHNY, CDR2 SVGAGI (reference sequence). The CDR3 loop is CASSYRGTIYQETQYF. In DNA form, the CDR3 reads TGTGCCAGCAGTTACCGCGGGACAATATACCAAGAGACCCAGTACTTC.

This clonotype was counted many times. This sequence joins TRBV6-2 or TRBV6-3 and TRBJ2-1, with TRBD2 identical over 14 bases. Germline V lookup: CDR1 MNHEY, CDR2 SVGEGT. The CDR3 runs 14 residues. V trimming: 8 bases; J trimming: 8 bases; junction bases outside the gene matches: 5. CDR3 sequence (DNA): TGTGCCAGCGATTCGGGACTAGCGGGGGATGAGCAGTTCTTC. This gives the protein CASDSGLAGDEQFF.

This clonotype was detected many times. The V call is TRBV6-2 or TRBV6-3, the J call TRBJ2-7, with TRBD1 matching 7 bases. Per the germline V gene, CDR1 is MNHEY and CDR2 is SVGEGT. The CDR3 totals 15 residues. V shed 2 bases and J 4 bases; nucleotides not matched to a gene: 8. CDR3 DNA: TGTGCCAGCAGTTACCCTACGACAGGGCGGTACGAGCAGTACTTC. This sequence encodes CASSYPTTGRYEQYF.

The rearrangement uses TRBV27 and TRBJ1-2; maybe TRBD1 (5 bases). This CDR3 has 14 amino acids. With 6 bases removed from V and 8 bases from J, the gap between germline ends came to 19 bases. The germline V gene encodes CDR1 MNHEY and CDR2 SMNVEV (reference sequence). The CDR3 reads CASRPGTDVFGYTF. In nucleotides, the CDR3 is TGTGCCAGCAGGCCCGGGACGGACGTGTTCGGCTACACCTTC.